Only one count was recorded for the clone carrying this TCR beta chain. The data originate from a study of T cell responses to AZD1222 COVID-19 vaccine. At the level of the study: Pooling covered second doses at about 4 or about 12 weeks.

Looked up from germline, CDR1 is GTSNPN and CDR2 is SVGIG (reference sequence). The CDR3 contains 9 residues. With 7 bases removed from V and 5 bases from J, the gap between germline ends came to 3 bases. Assay: immunoSEQ multiplex PCR; the TCRdb copy retains only in-frame clones and omits some. The data contain about 140,000 clones, about 80% of them singletons. The TCR sequence derives from an adult in good health. The source material was peripheral blood, sampled on day 0 of AZD1222 vaccination. The chain links TRBV30 to TRBJ1-5; D unclear. DNA of the CDR3: TGTGCCTACCATCAGCCCCAGCATTTT. Residues: CAYHQPQHF.